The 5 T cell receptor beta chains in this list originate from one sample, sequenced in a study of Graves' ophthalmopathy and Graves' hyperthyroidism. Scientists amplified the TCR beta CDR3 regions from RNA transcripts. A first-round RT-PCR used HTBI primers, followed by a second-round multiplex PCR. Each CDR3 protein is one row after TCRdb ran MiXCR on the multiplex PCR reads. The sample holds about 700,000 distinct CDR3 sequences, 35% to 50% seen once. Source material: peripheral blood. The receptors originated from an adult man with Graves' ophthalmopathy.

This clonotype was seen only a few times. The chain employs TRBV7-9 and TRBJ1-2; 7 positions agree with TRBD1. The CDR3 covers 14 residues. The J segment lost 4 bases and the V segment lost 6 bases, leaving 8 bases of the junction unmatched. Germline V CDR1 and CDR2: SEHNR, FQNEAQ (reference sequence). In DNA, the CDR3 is TGTGCCAGCAGGTCACAGGGGACGGGCTATGGCTACACCTTC. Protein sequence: CASRSQGTGYGYTF.

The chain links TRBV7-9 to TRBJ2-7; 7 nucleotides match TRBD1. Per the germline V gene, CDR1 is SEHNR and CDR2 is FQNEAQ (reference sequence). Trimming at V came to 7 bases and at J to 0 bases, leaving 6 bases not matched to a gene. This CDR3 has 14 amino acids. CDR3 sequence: CASTWTGTSYEQYF. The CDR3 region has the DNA TGTGCCAGCACCTGGACAGGCACCTCCTACGAGCAGTACTTC.

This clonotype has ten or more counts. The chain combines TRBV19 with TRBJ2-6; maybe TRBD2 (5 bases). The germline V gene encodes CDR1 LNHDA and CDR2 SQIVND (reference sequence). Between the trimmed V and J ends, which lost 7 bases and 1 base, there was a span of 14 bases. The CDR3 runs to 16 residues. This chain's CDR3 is CASTRATGSGANVLTF. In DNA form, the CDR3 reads TGTGCCAGTACGAGGGCTACGGGATCTGGGGCCAACGTCCTGACTTTC.

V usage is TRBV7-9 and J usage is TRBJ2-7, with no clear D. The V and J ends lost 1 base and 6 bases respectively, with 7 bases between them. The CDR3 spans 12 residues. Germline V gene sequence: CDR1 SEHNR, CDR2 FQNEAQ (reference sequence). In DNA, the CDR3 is TGTGCCAGCAGCTTAGTTCACGGCGAGCAGTACTTC. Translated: CASSLVHGEQYF. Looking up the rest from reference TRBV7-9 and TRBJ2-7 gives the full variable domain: DTGVSQNPRHKITKRGQNVTFRCDPISEHNRLYWYRQTLGQGPEFLTYFQNEAQLEKSRLLSDRFSAERPKGSFSTLEIQRTEQGDSAMYLCASSLVHGEQYFGPGTRLTVT.

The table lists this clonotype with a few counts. Here the CDR3 reads CSAQTGQVGQPQHF. Written as DNA, the CDR3 is TGCAGTGCACAAACGGGACAGGTTGGTCAGCCCCAGCATTTT. The V call is TRBV20-1, the J call TRBJ1-5; 8 nucleotides line up with TRBD1. J lost 6 bases, V lost 6 bases, and 10 bases had no gene match. Germline CDR1 is DFQATT and CDR2 is SNEGSKA (reference sequence). This CDR3 is built from 14 residues.